Sequencing of this T cell receptor beta chain was carried out in a study of CD8+ T cells in alopecia areata. Study-wide findings and caveats: Elevated clonality characterized lesional scalp relative to normal scalp, particularly in alopecia totalis/universalis. The study found TCR sharing across patients less clear than in mice, possibly for HLA reasons.

On this clone itself: The antigen remains undetermined.

Trimming stripped 2 bases from V and 8 bases from J, with 15 bases between. Germline CDR1 reads MGHDK; CDR2 reads SYGVNS. This CDR3 comprises 15 residues. Isolated RNA was reverse transcribed into cDNA used as the sequencing template. Generated by immunoSEQ multiplex PCR, the TCRdb table keeps only in-frame clones and is missing some. The table shows about 200,000 clones, with 50% to 60% occurring only once. Described treatment: oral pan-JAK inhibitor, 5-10 mg twice daily. Those with alopecia areata gave lesional scalp punch biopsies and peripheral blood. The genes are TRBV25-1 and TRBJ1-4; D is unresolved. The source of this sequence is a human donor with alopecia areata. The input for sequencing was CD4+ T cells sorted from blood, taken at week 4, from a patient treated with tofacitinib. DNA of the CDR3: TGTGCCAGCAGTGAAGGACCGACATCGAGGGAAAAACTGTTTTTT. It translates to CASSEGPTSREKLFF.